The table lists the clone carrying this T cell receptor beta chain with many counts. Its antigen is not identified. Two oligonucleotides, mixed equimolar, formed the beta constant-region primer covering TRBC1 and TRBC2. The ligated cDNA underwent four PCR rounds using SP2 and nested alpha and beta constant-region primers. TCRdb reprocessed the UMI-ligation and nested PCR reads with MiXCR, giving one entry per CDR3 protein. The repertoire includes some 83,000 distinct CDR3 sequences, 8% to 9.5% of them detected once, and approximately 1.1% sits in the top ten. The data were obtained in a study of naive and memory T cell subsets. Study-level results: Between naive and memory subsets, TCR abundance power law exponents differed. Diversity fell and Gini index rose from naive through CM, EM, EMRA.

The origin of this receptor is a human donor in good health. The sample consisted of naive CD8+ T cells from blood.

The CDR3 is CASSLTGTGSNQPQHF. CDR3 nucleotides: TGTGCCAGCAGCCTGACCGGGACAGGGTCCAATCAGCCCCAGCATTTT. The rearrangement joins TRBV28 to TRBJ1-5; TRBD1 aligns across 9 bases. The germline V gene encodes CDR1 MDHEN and CDR2 SYDVKM. V shed 6 bases and J 3 bases; nucleotides not matched to a gene: 9. CDR3 length equals 16 residues.